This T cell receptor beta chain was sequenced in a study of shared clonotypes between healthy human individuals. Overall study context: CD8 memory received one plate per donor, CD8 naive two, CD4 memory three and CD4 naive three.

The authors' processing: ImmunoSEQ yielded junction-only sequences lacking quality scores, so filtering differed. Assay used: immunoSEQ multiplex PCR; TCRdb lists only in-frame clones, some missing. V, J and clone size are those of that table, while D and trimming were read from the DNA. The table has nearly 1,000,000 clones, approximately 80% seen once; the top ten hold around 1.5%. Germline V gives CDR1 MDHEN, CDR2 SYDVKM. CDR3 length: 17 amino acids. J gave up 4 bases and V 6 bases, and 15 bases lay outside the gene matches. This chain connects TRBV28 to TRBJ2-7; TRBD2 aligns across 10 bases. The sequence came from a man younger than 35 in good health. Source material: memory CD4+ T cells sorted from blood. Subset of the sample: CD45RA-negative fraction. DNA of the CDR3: TGTGCCAGCAGACCCCCGGTAGGGCTAGCGGGAGTGTACGAGCAGTACTTC. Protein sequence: CASRPPVGLAGVYEQYF.